This T cell receptor beta chain was recorded in a study of immune evolution from preneoplasia to lung adenocarcinoma. Clones were sequenced by immunoSEQ multiplex PCR, and TCRdb holds only the in-frame ones, with some missing. The profile shows approximately 7,600 clones, around 70% of them singletons. For this clone: The antigen remains undetermined.

V gave up 4 bases and J gave up 0 bases, with 19 bases separating them. The CDR3 has 17 amino acids. Germline values: CDR1 SGHNT, CDR2 YYREEE (reference sequence). Study results and limitations: Normal lung had the highest top T cell clone frequencies. Highest clonality occurred in KRAS-mutant, not EGFR-mutant or double wild-type, nodules.

Sequenced: FFPE lung adenocarcinoma in situ tissue. This sequence was found in a donor of 70 years or more with lung adenocarcinoma. Some clones in this sample may be carry-over from other donors' samples. The chain has TRBV5-4 and TRBJ1-2; D remains ambiguous. CDR3: CASSTRTTPLTNYGYTF. The CDR3 nucleotides read TGTGCCAGCAGCACCCGGACCACCCCGCTTACTAACTATGGCTACACCTTC.